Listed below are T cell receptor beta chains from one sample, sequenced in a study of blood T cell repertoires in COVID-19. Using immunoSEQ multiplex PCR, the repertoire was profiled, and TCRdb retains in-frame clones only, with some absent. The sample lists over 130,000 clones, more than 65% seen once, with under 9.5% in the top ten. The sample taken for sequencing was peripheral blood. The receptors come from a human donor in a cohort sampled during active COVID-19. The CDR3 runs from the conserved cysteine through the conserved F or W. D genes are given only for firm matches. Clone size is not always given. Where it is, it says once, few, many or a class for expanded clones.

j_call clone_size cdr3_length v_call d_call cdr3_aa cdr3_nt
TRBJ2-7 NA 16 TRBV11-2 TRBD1 CASSPQPGGNAYEQYF TGTGCCAGCAGCCCCCAACCAGGGGGAAATGCCTACGAGCAGTACTTC
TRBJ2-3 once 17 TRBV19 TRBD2 CASSMQRTSGAGDTQYF TGTGCCAGTAGTATGCAAAGGACTAGCGGGGCGGGAGATACGCAGTATTTT
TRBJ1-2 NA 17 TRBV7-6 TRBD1 CASSRRTGRREKNGYTF TGTGCCAGCAGCCGACGGACAGGGAGGAGGGAAAAAAATGGCTACACCTTC
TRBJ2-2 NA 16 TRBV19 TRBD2 CASSPRGLAGTGELFF TGTGCCAGTAGTCCCCGGGGACTAGCGGGGACCGGGGAGCTGTTTTTT
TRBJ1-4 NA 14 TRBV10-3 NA CAISEQISNEKLFF TGTGCCATCAGTGAACAGATTTCAAATGAAAAACTGTTTTTT
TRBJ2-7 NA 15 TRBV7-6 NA CASSSQPGQGYEQYF TGTGCCAGCAGCTCTCAACCGGGACAAGGCTACGAGCAGTACTTC
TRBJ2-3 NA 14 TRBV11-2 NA CASSLGGQTDTQYF TGTGCCAGCAGCTTAGGTGGTCAGACAGATACGCAGTATTTT
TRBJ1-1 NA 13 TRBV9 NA CASSVALNTEAFF TGTGCCAGCAGCGTAGCTTTGAACACTGAAGCTTTCTTT
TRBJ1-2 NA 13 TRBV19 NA CASTPTGNYGYTF TGTGCCAGTACTCCGACTGGTAACTATGGCTACACCTTC
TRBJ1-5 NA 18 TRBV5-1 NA CASSLEARGGYSNQPQHF TGCGCCAGCAGCTTGGAAGCCCGGGGAGGATATAGCAATCAGCCCCAGCATTTT
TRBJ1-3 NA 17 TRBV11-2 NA CASSPLGRARSGNTIYF TGTGCCAGCAGCCCCCTAGGCAGGGCTCGGTCTGGAAACACCATATATTTT
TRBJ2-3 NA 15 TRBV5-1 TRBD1 CASSRDRGRTDTQYF TGCGCCAGCAGTCGGGACAGGGGGCGGACAGATACGCAGTATTTT
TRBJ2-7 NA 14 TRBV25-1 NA CASRESTGRYEQYF TGTGCCAGCAGGGAGTCGACAGGACGGTACGAGCAGTACTTC
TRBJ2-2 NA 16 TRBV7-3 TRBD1 CASSSLGTANTGELFF TGTGCCAGCAGCTCCCTCGGGACAGCGAACACCGGGGAGCTGTTTTTT
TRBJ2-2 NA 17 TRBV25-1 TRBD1 CASSGRDTTGGTGELFF TGTGCCAGCAGTGGACGGGATACGACAGGGGGCACCGGGGAGCTGTTTTTT
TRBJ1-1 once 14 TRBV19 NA CASRTGTKNTEAFF TGTGCCAGTAGAACCGGGACAAAGAACACTGAAGCTTTCTTT
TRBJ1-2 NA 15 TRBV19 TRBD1 CASSILGTGEGGYTF TGTGCCAGTAGTATCCTTGGGACAGGAGAGGGTGGCTACACCTTC
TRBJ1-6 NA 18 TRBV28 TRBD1 CASSLGTGAMPYNSPLHF TGTGCTAGCAGTTTGGGGACAGGGGCCATGCCATATAATTCACCCCTCCACTTT
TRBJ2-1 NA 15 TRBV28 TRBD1 CASAENHRGRKGQFF TGTGCCAGCGCCGAAAATCACAGGGGGCGAAAGGGGCAGTTCTTC
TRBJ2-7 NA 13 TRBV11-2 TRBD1 CASSSTGGAEQYF TGTGCCAGCAGCTCGACAGGGGGCGCGGAGCAGTACTTC
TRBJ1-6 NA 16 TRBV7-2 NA CASSSTRVDYNSPLHF TGTGCCAGCAGCTCTACGAGGGTTGATTATAATTCACCCCTCCACTTT
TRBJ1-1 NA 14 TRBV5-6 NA CASSLATLNTEAFF TGTGCCAGCAGCTTGGCCACGCTAAACACTGAAGCTTTCTTT
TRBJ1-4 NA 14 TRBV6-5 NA CASSRDIPGEKLFF TGTGCCAGCAGTCGGGACATCCCGGGAGAAAAACTGTTTTTT
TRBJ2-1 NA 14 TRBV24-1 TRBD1 CATSDPRQGNEQFF TGTGCCACCAGTGACCCAAGACAGGGCAATGAGCAGTTCTTC
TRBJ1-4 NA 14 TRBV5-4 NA CASSRNSFNEKLFF TGTGCCAGCAGCAGAAACAGCTTTAATGAAAAACTGTTTTTT
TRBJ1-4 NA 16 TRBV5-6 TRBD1 CASSPGTGTGVRKLFF TGTGCCAGCAGCCCCGGAACCGGGACAGGGGTCCGAAAACTGTTTTTT
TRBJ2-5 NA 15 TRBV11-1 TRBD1 CASSLRGGAWETQYF TGTGCCAGCAGCTTACGAGGGGGCGCGTGGGAGACCCAGTACTTC
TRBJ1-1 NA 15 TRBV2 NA CASSGSGSIYTEAFF TGTGCCAGCAGTGGTTCAGGGTCGATATACACTGAAGCTTTCTTT
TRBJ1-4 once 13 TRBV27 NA CASTKKNNEKLFF TGTGCCAGCACAAAAAAAAATAATGAAAAACTGTTTTTT
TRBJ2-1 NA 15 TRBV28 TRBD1 CASTPRDRAFDEQFF TGTGCCAGCACCCCGCGGGACAGGGCCTTTGATGAGCAGTTCTTC
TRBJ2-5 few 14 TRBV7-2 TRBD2 CASSLDSAASREDF TGTGCCAGCAGCTTGGACTCAGCGGCCTCCCGGGAGGACTTC
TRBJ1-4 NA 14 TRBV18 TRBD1 CASSTGQVGEKLFF TGTGCCAGCTCGACGGGACAGGTGGGAGAAAAACTGTTTTTT
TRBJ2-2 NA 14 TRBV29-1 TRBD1 CSVNGDRNTGELFF TGCAGCGTTAATGGGGACAGGAACACCGGGGAGCTGTTTTTT
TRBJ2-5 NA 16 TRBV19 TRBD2 CASTQPGLAGGETQYF TGTGCCAGTACCCAACCCGGACTAGCGGGGGGGGAGACCCAGTACTTC
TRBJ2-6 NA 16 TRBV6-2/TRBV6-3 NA CASSYNRVSGANVLTF TGTGCCAGCAGTTACAATCGTGTGTCTGGGGCCAACGTCCTGACTTTC
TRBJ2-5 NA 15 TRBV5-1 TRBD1 CASSDMDRGPETQYF TGCGCCAGCAGCGACATGGACAGGGGACCAGAGACCCAGTACTTC
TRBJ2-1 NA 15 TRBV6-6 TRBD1 CASSLRGQGLDEQFF TGTGCCAGCAGTCTACGGGGACAGGGGTTGGATGAGCAGTTCTTC
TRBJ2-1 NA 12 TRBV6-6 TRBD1 CASSPRDRIWFF TGTGCCAGCAGTCCACGGGACAGAATTTGGTTCTTC
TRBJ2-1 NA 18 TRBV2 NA CASSEALGGAVNYNEQFF TGTGCCAGCAGTGAAGCGCTTGGGGGGGCAGTCAACTACAATGAGCAGTTCTTC
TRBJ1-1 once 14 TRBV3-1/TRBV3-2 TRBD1 CASRTTGGDTEAFF TGTGCCAGCAGAACTACAGGGGGGGACACTGAAGCTTTCTTT
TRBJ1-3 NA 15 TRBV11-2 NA CASSLGSSSGNTIYF TGTGCCAGCAGCTTAGGCTCTAGCTCTGGAAACACCATATATTTT
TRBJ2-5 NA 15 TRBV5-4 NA CASSLGVGRQETQYF TGTGCCAGCAGCTTGGGGGTAGGGAGACAAGAGACCCAGTACTTC
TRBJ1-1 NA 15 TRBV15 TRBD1 CATSRAGTGGTEAFF TGTGCCACCAGCAGGGCGGGGACAGGGGGAACTGAAGCTTTCTTT
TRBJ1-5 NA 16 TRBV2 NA CASGTGEFYSNQPQHF TGTGCCAGCGGCACAGGCGAATTTTATAGCAATCAGCCCCAGCATTTT
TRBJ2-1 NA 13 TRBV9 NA CASSVAGENEQFF TGTGCCAGCAGCGTAGCAGGGGAGAATGAGCAGTTCTTC
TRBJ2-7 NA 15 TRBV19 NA CASSIGNSYAYEQYF TGTGCCAGTAGTATAGGAAACAGTTATGCCTACGAGCAGTACTTC
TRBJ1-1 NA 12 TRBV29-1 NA CSVERQGTEAFF TGCAGCGTTGAACGGCAGGGTACTGAAGCTTTCTTT
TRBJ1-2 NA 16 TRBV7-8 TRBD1 CASSLVVTGSNYGYTF TGTGCCAGCAGCTTAGTCGTGACAGGGTCTAACTATGGCTACACCTTC
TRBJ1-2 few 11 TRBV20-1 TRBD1 CSARRTGDYTF TGCAGTGCTAGGCGGACAGGAGACTACACCTTC
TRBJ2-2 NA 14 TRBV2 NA CASRDSANTGELFF TGTGCCAGCAGGGACAGCGCGAACACCGGGGAGCTGTTTTTT
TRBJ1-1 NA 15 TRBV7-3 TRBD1 CASSLGQGSYTEAFF TGTGCCAGCAGCTTAGGACAGGGGTCTTACACTGAAGCTTTCTTT